The sequence of this T cell receptor beta chain was determined in a study of early T cells in non-severe SARS-CoV-2 infection. Study observations and caveats: Reliance on VDJdb matching favored anti-spike CD8 responses; private and CD4 specificities were missed.

V lost 2 bases and J lost 0, with 20 bases in between. CDR3 length: 20 residues. Germline V gene lookup returns CDR1 LGHDT and CDR2 YNNKEL (reference sequence). This clonotype was detected a few times. Antigen specificity is unknown. As part of library construction, unique molecular identifiers were attached to individual cDNA molecules. TCRdb ran MiXCR on the 5' RACE reads and lists one entry per CDR3 protein. The sample records tens of thousands of distinct CDR3 sequences, about 5% being singletons. The chain links TRBV3-1 to TRBJ2-6; the D is unclear. The clonotype comes from an adult who was a healthcare worker with PCR-confirmed SARS-CoV-2 infection or an uninfected control (not recorded which). Sequencing was done on a sample of whole blood. In nucleotides, the CDR3 is TGTGCCAGCAGCCAATTCTACAGTTTGGGCCCGAGCTCTGGGGCCAACGTCCTGACTTTC. Its protein product is CASSQFYSLGPSSGANVLTF. The full variable domain, in which reference TRBV3-1 and TRBJ2-6 provide the parts outside the CDR3, is DTAVSQTPKYLVTQMGNDKSIKCEQNLGHDTMYWYKQDSKKFLKIMFSYNNKELIINETVPNRFSPKSPDKAHLNLHINSLELGDSAVYFCASSQFYSLGPSSGANVLTFGAGSRLTVL.